These T cell receptor beta chains were read from a single sample in a study of STAT5B mutations in CD4+ large granular lymphocyte leukemia. Measured with immunoSEQ multiplex PCR; TCRdb has only the in-frame clones, and not every one. In the table there are approximately 30,000 clones, about 65% of which are singletons. Sequenced material: CD4+ T cells from blood buffy coats. The receptors derive from a human donor in good health. Each CDR3 is given with its conserved first and last residue. A D gene is named only where the DNA matches it firmly. Clone size is given for some rows only: seen once, a few or many times, or a class if the clone is expanded.

d_call: NA; v_call: TRBV9; j_call: TRBJ1-6; clone_size: NA; cdr3_aa: CASSVSGDSPLHF; cdr3_nt: TGTGCCAGCAGCGTCAGTGGCGATTCACCCCTCCACTTT
d_call: NA; v_call: TRBV9; j_call: TRBJ2-2; clone_size: NA; cdr3_aa: CASSKVTTYSSELFF; cdr3_nt: TGTGCCAGCAGCAAGGTCACAACATATTCATCGGAGCTGTTTTTT
d_call: TRBD1; v_call: TRBV19; j_call: TRBJ1-3; clone_size: NA; cdr3_aa: CASSTPGQGGGNTIYF; cdr3_nt: TGTGCCAGTAGTACTCCGGGACAGGGTGGCGGAAACACCATATATTTT
d_call: TRBD1; v_call: TRBV11-2; j_call: TRBJ2-5; clone_size: NA; cdr3_aa: CASSLGRTGRAETQYF; cdr3_nt: TGTGCCAGCAGCTTAGGGAGGACAGGGCGGGCCGAGACCCAGTACTTC
d_call: NA; v_call: TRBV5-1; j_call: TRBJ2-3; clone_size: NA; cdr3_aa: CASTSRGGSADTQYF; cdr3_nt: TGCGCCAGCACCTCCCGTGGGGGAAGTGCAGATACGCAGTATTTT
d_call: NA; v_call: TRBV11-2; j_call: TRBJ2-7; clone_size: few; cdr3_aa: CASSLGSGYEQYF; cdr3_nt: TGTGCCAGCAGCTTAGGATCTGGGTACGAGCAGTACTTC
d_call: NA; v_call: TRBV7-8; j_call: TRBJ1-1; clone_size: NA; cdr3_aa: CASSLGIPNTEAFF; cdr3_nt: TGTGCCAGCAGCTTAGGCATACCGAACACTGAAGCTTTCTTT
d_call: NA; v_call: TRBV11-2; j_call: TRBJ1-4; clone_size: NA; cdr3_aa: CASKTVTNEKLFF; cdr3_nt: TGTGCCAGCAAAACAGTAACTAATGAAAAACTGTTTTTT
d_call: NA; v_call: TRBV11-2; j_call: TRBJ1-1; clone_size: few; cdr3_aa: CASSLLGRAGTEAFF; cdr3_nt: TGTGCCAGCAGCTTATTGGGGCGTGCAGGGACTGAAGCTTTCTTT
d_call: NA; v_call: TRBV6-6; j_call: TRBJ1-3; clone_size: NA; cdr3_aa: CASSSGTPGNTIYF; cdr3_nt: TGTGCCAGCAGCTCCGGGACACCTGGAAACACCATATATTTT
d_call: NA; v_call: TRBV7-8; j_call: TRBJ2-3; clone_size: NA; cdr3_aa: CASSGRGRTDTQYF; cdr3_nt: TGTGCCAGCAGCGGGCGGGGGCGCACAGATACGCAGTATTTT
d_call: TRBD2; v_call: TRBV5-1; j_call: TRBJ2-2; clone_size: NA; cdr3_aa: CASSRGLAGVTGELFF; cdr3_nt: TGCGCCAGCAGCAGGGGACTAGCGGGGGTCACCGGGGAGCTGTTTTTT
d_call: NA; v_call: TRBV5-1; j_call: TRBJ1-3; clone_size: NA; cdr3_aa: CASSLEGNSGNTIYF; cdr3_nt: TGCGCCAGCAGCTTGGAGGGGAACTCTGGAAACACCATATATTTT
d_call: NA; v_call: TRBV29-1; j_call: TRBJ1-1; clone_size: NA; cdr3_aa: CSVDKPENTEAFF; cdr3_nt: TGCAGCGTTGATAAACCTGAGAACACTGAAGCTTTCTTT
d_call: NA; v_call: TRBV4-2; j_call: TRBJ2-5; clone_size: NA; cdr3_aa: CASSQDLSFGTQYF; cdr3_nt: TGTGCCAGCAGCCAAGATTTGAGTTTCGGGACCCAGTACTTC
d_call: NA; v_call: TRBV29-1; j_call: TRBJ1-1; clone_size: few; cdr3_aa: CSVGRLGTEAFF; cdr3_nt: TGCAGCGTTGGAAGGTTGGGAACTGAAGCTTTCTTT
d_call: TRBD1; v_call: TRBV10-3; j_call: TRBJ1-3; clone_size: NA; cdr3_aa: CAISRQGASGNTIYF; cdr3_nt: TGTGCCATCAGTCGACAGGGGGCATCTGGAAACACCATATATTTT
d_call: TRBD1; v_call: TRBV4-1; j_call: TRBJ1-5; clone_size: NA; cdr3_aa: CASSPGTGPGGNQPQHF; cdr3_nt: TGCGCCAGCAGCCCCGGGACAGGGCCCGGTGGCAATCAGCCCCAGCATTTT
d_call: NA; v_call: TRBV7-8; j_call: TRBJ1-4; clone_size: few; cdr3_aa: CASRFTGRLFF; cdr3_nt: TGTGCCAGCAGGTTTACAGGAAGACTGTTTTTT
d_call: NA; v_call: TRBV19; j_call: TRBJ2-6; clone_size: NA; cdr3_aa: CASSVGTDSGANVLTF; cdr3_nt: TGTGCCAGTAGTGTCGGGACGGACTCTGGGGCCAACGTCCTGACTTTC
d_call: TRBD1; v_call: TRBV6-7; j_call: TRBJ2-1; clone_size: NA; cdr3_aa: CASRDRGDSGAYNEQFF; cdr3_nt: TGTGCCAGCAGAGACCGAGGGGACAGTGGTGCCTACAATGAGCAGTTCTTC
d_call: NA; v_call: TRBV7-8; j_call: TRBJ1-2; clone_size: once; cdr3_aa: CASSAQGSGYTF; cdr3_nt: TGTGCCAGCAGCGCACAGGGAAGTGGCTACACCTTC
d_call: NA; v_call: TRBV6-6; j_call: TRBJ1-2; clone_size: NA; cdr3_aa: CASSYSGGRENYGYTF; cdr3_nt: TGTGCCAGCAGTTACAGTGGAGGCAGGGAAAACTATGGCTACACCTTC
d_call: TRBD1; v_call: TRBV5-1; j_call: TRBJ1-1; clone_size: NA; cdr3_aa: CASSSGQVNTEAFF; cdr3_nt: TGCGCCAGCAGCTCGGGACAGGTAAACACTGAAGCTTTCTTT
d_call: NA; v_call: TRBV7-9; j_call: TRBJ2-1; clone_size: NA; cdr3_aa: CASSLADRYNEQFF; cdr3_nt: TGTGCCAGCAGCTTAGCGGACAGATACAATGAGCAGTTCTTC
d_call: NA; v_call: TRBV5-1; j_call: TRBJ2-2; clone_size: NA; cdr3_aa: CASSLPETSSTGELFF; cdr3_nt: TGCGCCAGCAGCCTCCCCGAAACCAGCTCCACCGGGGAGCTGTTTTTT
d_call: NA; v_call: TRBV5-1; j_call: TRBJ1-1; clone_size: NA; cdr3_aa: CASSFDSRNTEAFF; cdr3_nt: TGCGCCAGCAGCTTTGACAGTAGGAACACTGAAGCTTTCTTT
d_call: NA; v_call: TRBV19; j_call: TRBJ1-5; clone_size: NA; cdr3_aa: CASSISNQPQHF; cdr3_nt: TGTGCCAGTAGTATTAGCAATCAGCCCCAGCATTTT
d_call: NA; v_call: TRBV19; j_call: TRBJ1-5; clone_size: few; cdr3_aa: CASMIDRRQPQHF; cdr3_nt: TGTGCCAGTATGATTGACAGAAGACAGCCCCAGCATTTT